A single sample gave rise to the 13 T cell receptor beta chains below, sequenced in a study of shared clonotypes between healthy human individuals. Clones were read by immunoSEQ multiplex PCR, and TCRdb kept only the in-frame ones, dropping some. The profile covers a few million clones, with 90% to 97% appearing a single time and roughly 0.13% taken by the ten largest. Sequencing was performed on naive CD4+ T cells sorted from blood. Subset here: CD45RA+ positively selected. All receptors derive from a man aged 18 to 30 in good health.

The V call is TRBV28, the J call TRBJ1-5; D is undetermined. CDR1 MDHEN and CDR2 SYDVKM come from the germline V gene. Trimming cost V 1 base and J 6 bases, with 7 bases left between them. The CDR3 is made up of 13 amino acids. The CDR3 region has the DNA TGTGCCAGCAGTTTATCGGTGGGTCAGCCCCAGCATTTT. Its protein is CASSLSVGQPQHF.

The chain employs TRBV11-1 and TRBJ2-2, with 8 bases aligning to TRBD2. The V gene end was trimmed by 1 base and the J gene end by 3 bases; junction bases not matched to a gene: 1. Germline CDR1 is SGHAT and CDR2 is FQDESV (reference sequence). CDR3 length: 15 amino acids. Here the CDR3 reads CASSLERGYTGELFF. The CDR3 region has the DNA TGTGCCAGCAGCTTAGAGCGGGGGTACACCGGGGAGCTGTTTTTT.

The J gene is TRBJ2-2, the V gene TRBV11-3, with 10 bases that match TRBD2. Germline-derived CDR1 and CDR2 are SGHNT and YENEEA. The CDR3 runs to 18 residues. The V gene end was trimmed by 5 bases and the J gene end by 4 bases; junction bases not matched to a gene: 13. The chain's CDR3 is CASSLSAGTSVSTGELFF. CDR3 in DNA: TGTGCCAGCAGCCTTTCAGCCGGGACTAGCGTTTCCACCGGGGAGCTGTTTTTT. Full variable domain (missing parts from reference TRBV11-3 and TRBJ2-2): EAGVVQSPRYKIIEKKQPVAFWCNPISGHNTLYWYLQNLGQGPELLIRYENEEAVDDSQLPKDRFSAERLKGVDSTLKIQPAELGDSAVYLCASSLSAGTSVSTGELFFGEGSRLTVL.

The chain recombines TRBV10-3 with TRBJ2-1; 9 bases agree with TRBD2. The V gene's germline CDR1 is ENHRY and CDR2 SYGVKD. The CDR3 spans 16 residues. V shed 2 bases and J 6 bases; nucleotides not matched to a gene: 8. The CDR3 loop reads CAISEPTSGRPNEQFF. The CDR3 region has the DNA TGTGCCATCAGTGAGCCCACGAGCGGGAGGCCCAATGAGCAGTTCTTC.

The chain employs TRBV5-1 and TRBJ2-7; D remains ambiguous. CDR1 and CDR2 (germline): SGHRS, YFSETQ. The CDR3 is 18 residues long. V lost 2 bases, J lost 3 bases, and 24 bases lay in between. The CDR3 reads CASSFRFSRATAHYEQYF. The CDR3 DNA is TGCGCCAGCAGCTTCAGGTTCTCAAGGGCGACCGCGCACTACGAGCAGTACTTC.

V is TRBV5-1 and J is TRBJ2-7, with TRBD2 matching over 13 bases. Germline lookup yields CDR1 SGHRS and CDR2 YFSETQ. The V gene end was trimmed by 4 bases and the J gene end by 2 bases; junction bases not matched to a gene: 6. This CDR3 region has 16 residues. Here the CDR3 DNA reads TGCGCCAGCAGCCGTCCCGGGACTAGCGGGACCTACGAGCAGTACTTC. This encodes CASSRPGTSGTYEQYF.

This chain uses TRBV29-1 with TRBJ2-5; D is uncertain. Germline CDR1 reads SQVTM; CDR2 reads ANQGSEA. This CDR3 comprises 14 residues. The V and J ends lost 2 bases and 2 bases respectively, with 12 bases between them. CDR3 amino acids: CSVESDADQETQYF. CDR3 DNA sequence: TGCAGCGTTGAAAGTGACGCCGATCAAGAGACCCAGTACTTC.

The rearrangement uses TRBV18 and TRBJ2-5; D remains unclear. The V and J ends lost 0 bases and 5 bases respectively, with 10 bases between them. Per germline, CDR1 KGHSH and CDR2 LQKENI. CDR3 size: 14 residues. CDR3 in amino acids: CASSPPPRSETQYF. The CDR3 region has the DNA TGTGCCAGCTCACCACCCCCCCGGTCGGAGACCCAGTACTTC.

The DNA for the CDR3 is TGTGCCAGTAGTTCCCGGGGGGGATACACCGGGGAGCTGTTTTTT. It yields the protein CASSSRGGYTGELFF. This sequence joins TRBV19 and TRBJ2-2; 8 bases agree with TRBD2. The germline V gene has CDR1 LNHDA and CDR2 SQIVND (reference sequence). The ends lost 5 bases at V and 3 bases at J; junction bases unmatched: 5. This CDR3 has 15 residues.

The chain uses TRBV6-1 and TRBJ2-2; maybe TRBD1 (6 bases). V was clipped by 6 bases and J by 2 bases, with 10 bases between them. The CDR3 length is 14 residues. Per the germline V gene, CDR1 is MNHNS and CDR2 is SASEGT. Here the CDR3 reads CASSRQDNTGELFF. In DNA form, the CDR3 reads TGTGCCAGCAGCAGACAGGACAACACCGGGGAGCTGTTTTTT.

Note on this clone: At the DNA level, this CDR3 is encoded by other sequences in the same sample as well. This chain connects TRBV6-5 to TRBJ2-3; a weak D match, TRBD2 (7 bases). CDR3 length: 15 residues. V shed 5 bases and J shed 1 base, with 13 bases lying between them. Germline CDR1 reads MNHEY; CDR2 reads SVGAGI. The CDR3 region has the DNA TGTGCCAGCAGTAGGGGGGGAGGCGGCACAGATACGCAGTATTTT. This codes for CASSRGGGGTDTQYF.

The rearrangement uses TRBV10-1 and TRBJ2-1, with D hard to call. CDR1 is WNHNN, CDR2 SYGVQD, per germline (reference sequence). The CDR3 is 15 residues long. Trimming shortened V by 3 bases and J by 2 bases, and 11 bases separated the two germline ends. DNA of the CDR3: TGCGCCAGCAGTGATACTCTCGGGCCCTACAATGAGCAGTTCTTC. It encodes CASSDTLGPYNEQFF.

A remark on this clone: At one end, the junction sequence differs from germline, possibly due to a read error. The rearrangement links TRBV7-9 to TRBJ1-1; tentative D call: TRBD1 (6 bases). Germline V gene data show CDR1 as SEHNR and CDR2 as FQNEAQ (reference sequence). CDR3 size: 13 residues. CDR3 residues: CASSSQGSPEIDF. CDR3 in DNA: TGTGCCAGCAGCTCACAGGGATCCCCCGAAATCGACTTT.